The present T cell receptor (beta chain) was sequenced within a study of T cells in Graves' hyperthyroidism and ophthalmopathy. Remarks on this clonotype: What it binds is unknown.

Whole-study results and caveats: Appearing also in blood were most of the thyroid clonotypes expanded above 0.001. A model using 13 V-J features told ophthalmopathy apart from stable hyperthyroidism.

Exclusions: uncontrolled infection, other autoimmune disease, pregnancy, lactation. This sample holds PBMCs from roughly 10 ml fresh peripheral blood. TCR beta CDR3 regions were amplified from RNA transcripts. A first-round RT-PCR of the TCR CDR3 used the HTBI primer set. One entry per CDR3 protein results from TCRdb running MiXCR on the multiplex PCR reads. The repertoire holds fewer than 650,000 distinct CDR3 sequences, with 14% as singletons. The germline V gene has CDR1 SGHNT and CDR2 YENEEA. This CDR3 comprises 14 residues. V gave up 5 bases and J gave up 3 bases, with 10 bases separating them. This chain uses TRBV11-3 with TRBJ2-2; no clear D gene. Material: blood. The receptor was derived from a woman aged 25 to 39 with Graves' hyperthyroidism that later progressed to Graves' ophthalmopathy. The CDR3 sequence is CASSPHRDTGELFF. As DNA, the CDR3 is TGTGCCAGCAGCCCACATCGGGACACCGGGGAGCTGTTTTTT.